The entry below gives a single T cell receptor beta chain sequence along with its context. Its cognate antigen has yet to be identified. The input lacks base qualities; no much larger clone sits a single base away. The collaborating institutions used their own protocols to collect whole blood in K2EDTA tubes. For TCRbeta analysis, collaborator samples were shipped as frozen whole blood, as isolated PBMCs, or as DNA extracted from either sample type. TCRbeta CDR3 regions were amplified from genomic DNA using the immunoSEQ Assay, a bias-controlled multiplex PCR. Processing in the source paper ran as follows. Nucleated cell counts per sample were estimated from amplification of reference gene primers within the assay. To quantify the absolute abundance of each unique TCRbeta CDR3 rearrangement, sequence reads were collapsed and filtered. Productive Simpson clonality was computed per sample as the square root of Simpson's diversity index over productive rearrangements. TCRdb holds this immuneACCESS table with in-frame rearrangements only. Some clones are missing; in checked studies, unresolved V genes explain under half, and the rest has no known cause. That table furnishes V, J and clone size, whereas the DNA furnished D and trimming. This sample comprises fewer than 250,000 clones, approximately 86% of them detected only once. Around 6.8% of the sample is in the top ten clones.

The data were taken from a study of blood T cell repertoires in COVID-19 (dated by TCRdb to the early 2020s). Study-level background: Samples covering the acute and convalescent phases of COVID-19 were provided by collaborators in the United States, Italy and Spain. The material from the prospective study consisted of cDNA or gDNA derived from T cells, B-cell-depleted T cells, or PBMCs. The dataset comprised deeply sampled blood TCRbeta repertoires from subjects exposed to, actively infected with, or recovered from COVID-19. The repertoires were made available in a free public database intended to serve as a resource for research on the immune response to SARS-CoV-2. Samples came from the ongoing ImmuneRACE study (first 160 participants) plus 1,254 subjects from 6 global collaborators. Nearly every sample came with metadata listing a de-identified subject ID, COVID-19 status, age in years and sex. HLA class I and class II types, where available, came from metadata supplied by the sample provider rather than from assay-based typing.

Broader findings and caveats from the paper: Clinical and demographic metadata were provided uncurated, with the amount varying by source and participant.

The germline ends are 14 bases apart after V is trimmed by 5 bases and J by 4 bases. Inclusive of the bounding cysteine and phenylalanine, the CDR3 is 14 residues long. Only the CDR3 DNA stays, 42 bases, in frame from base 1. CDR1 and CDR2 (MNHEY, SMNVEV) derive from the germline V gene (reference sequence). Specimen: peripheral blood. The chain couples TRBV27 to TRBJ1-2; the D gene is perhaps TRBD1, from 6 matching bases. The source is a woman aged 55-75 years with active or convalescent COVID-19. The CDR3 region has the sequence CASSANRVGYGYTF. The nucleotide sequence is TGTGCCAGCAGTGCCAACAGGGTGGGCTATGGCTACACCTTC.